Below are 4 T cell receptor beta chains sequenced from a single sample in a study of blood T cells in healthy people across ages. It was with a sample-barcoded 5' primer and a J-beta primer mix that a second PCR of roughly 7 to 12 cycles was run. TCRdb independently ran MiXCR on the 5' RACE reads; one entry per CDR3 protein. The sample holds 380,000 or so distinct CDR3 sequences, about 49% seen once. Sequencing was carried out using blood. These receptor sequences come from a man in his 60s in good health.

V and J are TRBV20-1 and TRBJ2-7; D is ambiguous. Germline V gene sequence: CDR1 DFQATT, CDR2 SNEGSKA (reference sequence). The CDR3 runs to 13 residues. Trimming took 0 bases from V and 3 from J, leaving 9 bases between them. The CDR3 bases are TGCAGTGCTAGAGAAATTGGCTACTACGAGCAGTACTTC. This gives the protein CSAREIGYYEQYF.

This clonotype was seen only a few times. This chain links TRBV6-1 with TRBJ1-2, with D unresolved. Deletions cut 2 bases from V and 0 bases from J, with 16 bases between. CDR3 size: 17 residues. Germline CDR1 reads MNHNS; CDR2 reads SASEGT. The CDR3 DNA sequence: TGTGCCAGCAGTGAACGGGCAGCTTCTCTAACTAACTATGGCTACACCTTC. Protein sequence: CASSERAASLTNYGYTF.

V gene TRBV28 combines with J gene TRBJ2-7; D is unresolved. V was cut by 6 bases and J by 3 bases, with 12 bases left in between. The CDR3 covers 13 residues. Looked up from germline, CDR1 is MDHEN and CDR2 is SYDVKM. This CDR3 is CASRTGNHYEQYF. The DNA of the CDR3 is TGTGCCAGCAGAACGGGCAACCACTACGAGCAGTACTTC.

A word on this clonotype: This sequence may be a read error, since a much larger clone differs from it by one base. The V and J genes are TRBV29-1 and TRBJ2-1; a possible D gene is TRBD2 (5 bases). The length of the CDR3 is 11 residues. CDR1 is SQVTM and CDR2 is ANQGSEA in the germline V gene. Trimming pared 7 bases from V and 12 bases from J, leaving 16 bases between. The CDR3 nucleotides read TGCAGCGGAGAACTAGTTTATGGGCAGTTCTTC. Protein: CSGELVYGQFF.